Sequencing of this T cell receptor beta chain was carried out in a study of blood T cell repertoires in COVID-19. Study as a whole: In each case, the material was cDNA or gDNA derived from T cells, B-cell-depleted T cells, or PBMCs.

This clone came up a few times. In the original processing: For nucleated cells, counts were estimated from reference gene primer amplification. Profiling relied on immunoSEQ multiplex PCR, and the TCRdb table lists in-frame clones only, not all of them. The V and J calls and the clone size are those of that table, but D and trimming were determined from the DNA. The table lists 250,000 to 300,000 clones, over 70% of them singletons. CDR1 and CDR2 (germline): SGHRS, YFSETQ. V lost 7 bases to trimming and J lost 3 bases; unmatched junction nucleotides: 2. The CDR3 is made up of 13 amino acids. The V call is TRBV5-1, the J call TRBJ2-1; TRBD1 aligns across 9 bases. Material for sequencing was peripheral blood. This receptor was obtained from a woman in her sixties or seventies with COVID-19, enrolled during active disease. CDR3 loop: CASWTGDYNEQFF. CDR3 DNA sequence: TGCGCCAGCTGGACAGGGGACTACAATGAGCAGTTCTTC.